The 3 T cell receptor beta chains given below trace back to one sample, sequenced in a study of post-analysis software for immune sequencing data. Study results and limitations: A handful of TRBV segments were more frequent in patients than controls; TRBV5-6, TRBV5-1 and TRBV20-1 belonged to this group.

No antigen is known for these receptors. Built from TCR beta cDNA, the libraries had unique molecular identifiers in them. One entry per CDR3 protein results from TCRdb running MiXCR on the PCR reads. In the table there are hundreds of thousands of distinct CDR3 sequences, roughly 30% of which are singletons. The sequenced sample was blood. The source of these receptors is a girl between 5 and 17 years old with multiple sclerosis.

The chain is built from TRBV24-1 and TRBJ1-5, with D possibly TRBD1 on 6 matching bases. Looked up from germline, CDR1 is KGHDR and CDR2 is SFDVKD. The CDR3 has 15 residues. Trimming removed 3 bases at V and 4 bases at J, with 12 bases between. CDR3 sequence reads: CATSDRGAGNQPQHF. DNA of the CDR3: TGTGCCACCAGTGATCGGGGGGCCGGTAATCAGCCCCAGCATTTT.

This clonotype showed up just a few times. This rearrangement joins TRBV12-5 to TRBJ2-5; 10 bases agree with TRBD1. Matching the DNA end better, TRBJ2-7 makes the J call doubtful. Germline CDR1 LGHNT, CDR2 FRNRAP. This CDR3 is 14 amino acids long. The CDR3 here is CASGTGTGVREQYF. DNA of the CDR3: TGTGCTAGTGGTACCGGGACAGGGGTACGCGAGCAGTACTTC.

This clonotype showed up just a few times. The V gene is TRBV7-8, the J gene TRBJ2-3, with no clear D. V was cut by 4 bases and J by 4 bases, with 6 bases left in between. Germline assignment: CDR1 SGHVS and CDR2 FQNEAQ. This CDR3 has 12 residues. The chain's CDR3 is CASSSSADTQYF. The CDR3 region has the DNA TGTGCCAGCAGCTCAAGCGCAGATACGCAGTATTTT.